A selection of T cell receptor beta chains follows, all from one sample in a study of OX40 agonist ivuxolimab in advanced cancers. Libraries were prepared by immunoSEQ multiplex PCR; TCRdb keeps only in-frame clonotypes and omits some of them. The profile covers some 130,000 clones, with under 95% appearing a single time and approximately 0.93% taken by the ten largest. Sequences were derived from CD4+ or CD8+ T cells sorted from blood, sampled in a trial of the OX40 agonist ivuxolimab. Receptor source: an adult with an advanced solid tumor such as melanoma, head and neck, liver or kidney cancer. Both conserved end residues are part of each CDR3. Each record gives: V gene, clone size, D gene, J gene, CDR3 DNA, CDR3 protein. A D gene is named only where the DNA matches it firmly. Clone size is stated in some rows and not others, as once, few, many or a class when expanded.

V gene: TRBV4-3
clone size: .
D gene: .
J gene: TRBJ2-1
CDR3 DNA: TGCGCCAGCAGCCAAGATAGTAGACTCGTTTGGCACAATGAGCAGTTCTTC
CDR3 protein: CASSQDSRLVWHNEQFF

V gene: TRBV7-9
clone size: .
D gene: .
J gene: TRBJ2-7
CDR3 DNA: TGTGCCAGCAGCTTCGCCTACGAGCAGTACTTC
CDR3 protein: CASSFAYEQYF

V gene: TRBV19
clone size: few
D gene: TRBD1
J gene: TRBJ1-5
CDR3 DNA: TGTGCCAGTAGTGGGGGACAGGGGCCGCCCCAGCATTTT
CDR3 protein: CASSGGQGPPQHF

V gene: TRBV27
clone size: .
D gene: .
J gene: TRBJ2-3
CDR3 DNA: TGTGCCACCCAGTTAGTGGGTAGCACAGATACGCAGTATTTT
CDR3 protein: CATQLVGSTDTQYF

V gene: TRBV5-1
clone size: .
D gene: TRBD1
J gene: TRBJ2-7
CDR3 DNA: TGCGCCAGCAGCTTAGGGACAGACAGATACGAGCAGTACTTC
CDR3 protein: CASSLGTDRYEQYF

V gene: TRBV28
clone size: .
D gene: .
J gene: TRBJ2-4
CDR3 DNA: TGTGCCAGCAGTTTAGCAGACCAGCTAGCCAAAAACATTCAGTACTTC
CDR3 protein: CASSLADQLAKNIQYF

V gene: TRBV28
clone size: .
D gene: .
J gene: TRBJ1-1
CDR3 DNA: TGTGCCAGCAGTTTCCGGGGTTCCAACACTGAAGCTTTCTTT
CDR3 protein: CASSFRGSNTEAFF

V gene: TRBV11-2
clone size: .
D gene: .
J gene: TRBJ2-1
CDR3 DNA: TGTGCCAGCAGCTTAGAACAGAAGCAGTTCTTC
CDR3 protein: CASSLEQKQFF

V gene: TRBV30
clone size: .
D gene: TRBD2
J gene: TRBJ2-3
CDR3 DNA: TGTGCCTGGAGTGTCGGGGGGAGTCTAGATACGCAGTATTTT
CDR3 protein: CAWSVGGSLDTQYF

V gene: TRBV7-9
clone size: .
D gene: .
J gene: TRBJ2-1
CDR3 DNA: TGTGCCAGCAGCGCGACAGTGGATGAGCAGTTCTTC
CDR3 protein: CASSATVDEQFF

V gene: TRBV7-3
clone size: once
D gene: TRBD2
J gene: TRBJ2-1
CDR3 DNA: TGTGCCAGCAGCTTAACGGGACTAGCGGGGAATGAGCAGTTCTTC
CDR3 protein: CASSLTGLAGNEQFF

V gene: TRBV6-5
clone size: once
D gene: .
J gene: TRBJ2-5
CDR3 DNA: TGTGCCAGCAGTTACTCAGGACGGGGGTACGAGACCCAGTACTTC
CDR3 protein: CASSYSGRGYETQYF

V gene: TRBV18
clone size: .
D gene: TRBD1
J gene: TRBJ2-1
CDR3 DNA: TGTGCCAGCTCACCAGGGACAGGCACCTACAATGAGCAGTTCTTC
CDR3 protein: CASSPGTGTYNEQFF

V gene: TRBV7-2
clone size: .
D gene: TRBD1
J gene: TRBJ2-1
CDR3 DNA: TGTGCCAGCAGCCGTCGGACAGGGGGCTATTTCAATGAGCAGTTCTTC
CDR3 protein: CASSRRTGGYFNEQFF

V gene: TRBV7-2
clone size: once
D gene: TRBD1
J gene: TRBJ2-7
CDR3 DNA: TGTGCCAGCAGCATAGACAGGGACCTCTACGAGCAGTACTTC
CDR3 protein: CASSIDRDLYEQYF

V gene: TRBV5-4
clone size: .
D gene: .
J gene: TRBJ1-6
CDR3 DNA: TGTGCCAGCAGCTTGGGGGGGGCGAATTCACCCCTCCACTTT
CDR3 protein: CASSLGGANSPLHF

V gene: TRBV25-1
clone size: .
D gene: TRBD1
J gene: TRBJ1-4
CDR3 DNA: TGTGCCAGCAGTGAAGCAAGGGACAGCCAAACAACTAATGAAAAACTGTTTTTT
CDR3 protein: CASSEARDSQTTNEKLFF

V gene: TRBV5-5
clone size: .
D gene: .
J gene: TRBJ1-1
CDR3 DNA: TGTGCCAGCAGCCAAGCCTGGGACACTGAAGCTTTCTTT
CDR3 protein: CASSQAWDTEAFF

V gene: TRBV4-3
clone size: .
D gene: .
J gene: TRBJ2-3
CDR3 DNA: TGCGCCAGCAGCCAAGATACTAGGTTGCCCCCGGATACGCAGTATTTT
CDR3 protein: CASSQDTRLPPDTQYF

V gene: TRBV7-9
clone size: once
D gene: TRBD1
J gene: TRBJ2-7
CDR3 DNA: TGTGCCAGCAGCCAGGGATGGGACAGGTGGGACGAGCAGTACTTC
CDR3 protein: CASSQGWDRWDEQYF

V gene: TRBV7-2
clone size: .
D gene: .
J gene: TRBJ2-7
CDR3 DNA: TGTGCCAGCAGCTTATGGGGGTACGAGCAGTACTTC
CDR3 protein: CASSLWGYEQYF

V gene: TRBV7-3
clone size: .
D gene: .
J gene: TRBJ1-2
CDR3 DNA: TGTGCCAGCAGCTCGTACAGGGTGAGGGTTAACTATGGCTACACCTTC
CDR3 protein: CASSSYRVRVNYGYTF

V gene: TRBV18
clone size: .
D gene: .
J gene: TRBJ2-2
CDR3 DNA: TGTGCCAGCTCACCACCACCCGGCAGGCTTGGCGGGGAGCTGTTTTTT
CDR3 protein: CASSPPPGRLGGELFF

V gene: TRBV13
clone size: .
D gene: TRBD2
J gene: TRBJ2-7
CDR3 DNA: TGTGCCAGCAGCTTAGATCTAGCGGGGCCAAGCTCCTACGAGCAGTACTTC
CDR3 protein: CASSLDLAGPSSYEQYF

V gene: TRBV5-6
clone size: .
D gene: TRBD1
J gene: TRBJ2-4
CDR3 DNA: TGTGCCAGCAGCTCGGGGGACAGGGGAGCCAAAAACATTCAGTACTTC
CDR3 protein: CASSSGDRGAKNIQYF

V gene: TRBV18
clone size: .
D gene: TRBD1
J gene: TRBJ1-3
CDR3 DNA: TGTGCCAGCTCACCTCGACAGGGCTTTACCGGAAACACCATATATTTT
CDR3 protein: CASSPRQGFTGNTIYF

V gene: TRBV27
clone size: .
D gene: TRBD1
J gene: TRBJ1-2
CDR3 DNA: TGTGCCAGCAGTTCCTCCGCGACAGGGGCGACTAACTATGGCTACACCTTC
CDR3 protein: CASSSSATGATNYGYTF

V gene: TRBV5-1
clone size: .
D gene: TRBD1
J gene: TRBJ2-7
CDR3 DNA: TGCGCCAGCAGCTCCGGACAGGGGGCGCCCTACGAGCAGTACTTC
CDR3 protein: CASSSGQGAPYEQYF

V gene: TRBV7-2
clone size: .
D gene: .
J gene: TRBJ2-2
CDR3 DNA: TGTGCCAGCAGCTTATCGGCAGGGCCTTACACCGGGGAGCTGTTTTTT
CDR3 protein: CASSLSAGPYTGELFF

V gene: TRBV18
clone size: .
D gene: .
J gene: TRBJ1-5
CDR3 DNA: TGTGCCAGCTCACCAGGAGGCTATCAGCCCCAGCATTTT
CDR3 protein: CASSPGGYQPQHF

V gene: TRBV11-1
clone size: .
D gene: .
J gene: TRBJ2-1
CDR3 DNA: TGTGCCAGCAGCTTAGGGGCTGAGCAGTTCTTC
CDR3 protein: CASSLGAEQFF

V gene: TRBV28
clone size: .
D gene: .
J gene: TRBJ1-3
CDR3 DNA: TGTGCCAGCAGTTCTCCCTCCGGGACCTCCGGAAACACCATATATTTT
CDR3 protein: CASSSPSGTSGNTIYF

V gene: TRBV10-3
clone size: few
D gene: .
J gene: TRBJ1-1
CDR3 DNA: TGTGCCATCTCCGGTACAGGAGCCATGAACACTGAAGCTTTCTTT
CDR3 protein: CAISGTGAMNTEAFF

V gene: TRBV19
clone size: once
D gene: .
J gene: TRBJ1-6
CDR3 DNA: TGTGCCAGTAGTATGGGGGCCGGTGGCCGTAGCTCCTATAATTCACCCCTCCACTTT
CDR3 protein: CASSMGAGGRSSYNSPLHF

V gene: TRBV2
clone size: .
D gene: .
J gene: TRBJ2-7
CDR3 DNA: TGTGCCAGCAGTGAAGCAGAATTCTACGAGCAGTACTTC
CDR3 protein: CASSEAEFYEQYF

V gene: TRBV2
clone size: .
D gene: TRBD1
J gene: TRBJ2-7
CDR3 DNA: TGTGCCAGCAGTGAAAGGGGGACAGCGTACATCGCGCAGTACTTC
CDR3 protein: CASSERGTAYIAQYF

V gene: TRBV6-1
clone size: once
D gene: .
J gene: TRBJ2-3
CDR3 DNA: TGTGCCAGCAGTGGGGTACAAGCTCGCACAGATACGCAGTATTTT
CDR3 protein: CASSGVQARTDTQYF

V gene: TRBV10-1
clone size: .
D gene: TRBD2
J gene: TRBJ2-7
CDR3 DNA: TGCGCCAGCAGTGAGTCGGGACTAGCGGTCTACGAGCAGTACTTC
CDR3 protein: CASSESGLAVYEQYF

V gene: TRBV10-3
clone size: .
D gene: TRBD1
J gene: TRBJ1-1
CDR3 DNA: TGTGCCATCACCGACGGACAGGCCGCTGAAGCTTTCTTT
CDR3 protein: CAITDGQAAEAFF

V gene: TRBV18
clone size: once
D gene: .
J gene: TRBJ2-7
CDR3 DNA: TGTGCCAGCTCGCCACCGGTCGTGAACGAGCAGTACTTC
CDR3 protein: CASSPPVVNEQYF

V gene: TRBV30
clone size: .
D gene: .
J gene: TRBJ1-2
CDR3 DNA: TGTGCCTGGAGTGCGGGGTTGGGGGGCTACACCTTC
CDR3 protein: CAWSAGLGGYTF

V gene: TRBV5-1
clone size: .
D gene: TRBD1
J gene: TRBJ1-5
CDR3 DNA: TGCGCCAGCAGCTTGGGAGGACAGGCCAATCAGCCCCAGCATTTT
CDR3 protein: CASSLGGQANQPQHF